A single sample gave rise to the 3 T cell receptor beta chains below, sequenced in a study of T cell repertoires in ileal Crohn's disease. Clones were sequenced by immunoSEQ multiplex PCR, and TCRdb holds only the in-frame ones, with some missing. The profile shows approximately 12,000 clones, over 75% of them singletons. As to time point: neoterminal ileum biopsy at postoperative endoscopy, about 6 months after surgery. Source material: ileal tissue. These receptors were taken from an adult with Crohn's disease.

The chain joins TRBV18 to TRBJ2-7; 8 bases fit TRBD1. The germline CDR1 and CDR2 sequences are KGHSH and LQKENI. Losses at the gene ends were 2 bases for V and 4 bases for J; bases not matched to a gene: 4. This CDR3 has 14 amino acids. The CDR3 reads CASSPAGGGYEQYF. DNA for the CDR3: TGTGCCAGCTCACCAGCAGGGGGCGGGTACGAGCAGTACTTC. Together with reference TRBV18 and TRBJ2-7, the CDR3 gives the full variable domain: NAGVMQNPRHLVRRRGQEARLRCSPMKGHSHVYWYRQLPEEGLKFMVYLQKENIIDESGMPKERFSAEFPKEGPSILRIQQVVRGDSAAYFCASSPAGGGYEQYFGPGTRLTVT.

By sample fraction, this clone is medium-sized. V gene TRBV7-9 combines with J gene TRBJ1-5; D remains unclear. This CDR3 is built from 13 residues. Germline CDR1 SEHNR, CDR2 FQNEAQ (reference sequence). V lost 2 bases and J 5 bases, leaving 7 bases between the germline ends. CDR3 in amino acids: CASSLNRDQPQHF. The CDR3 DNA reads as TGTGCCAGCAGCTTAAATAGAGATCAGCCCCAGCATTTT.

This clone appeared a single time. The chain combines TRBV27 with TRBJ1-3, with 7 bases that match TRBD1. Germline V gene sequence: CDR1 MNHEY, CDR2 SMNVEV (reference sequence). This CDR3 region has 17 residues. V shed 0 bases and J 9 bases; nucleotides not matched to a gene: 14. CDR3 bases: TGTGCCAGCAGTTTATCGCAGGGACAGAGGTCATCGGGCACCATATATTTT. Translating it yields CASSLSQGQRSSGTIYF.